Shown below are 21 T cell receptor beta chains from a single sample sequenced in a study of blood T cell repertoires in COVID-19. Libraries were prepared by immunoSEQ multiplex PCR; TCRdb keeps only in-frame clonotypes and omits some of them. Among approximately 240,000 clones, 85% were seen once, and the ten largest hold 5% to 7%. Sequenced: peripheral blood. These receptor sequences come from a woman in her fifties or sixties with active or convalescent COVID-19.

The V gene is TRBV5-1, the J gene TRBJ2-5; 9 nucleotides line up with TRBD2. Trimming took 2 bases from V and 1 from J; bases not matched to a gene: 3. CDR1 and CDR2 (germline): SGHRS, YFSETQ. CDR3 length: 15 amino acids. CDR3 sequence reads: CASSFSGGLQETQYF. CDR3 DNA: TGCGCCAGCAGCTTTAGCGGGGGACTCCAAGAGACCCAGTACTTC.

The CDR3 DNA follows: TGTGCCAGCAGCTTAGTAAGGGGACAGGGGAGTCGGAATGAGCAGTTCTTC. Amino acid sequence: CASSLVRGQGSRNEQFF. This chain joins TRBV11-2 and TRBJ2-1, with TRBD1 matching over 10 bases. The V gene's germline CDR1 is SGHAT and CDR2 FQNNGV. V trimming: 1 base; J trimming: 7 bases; junction bases outside the gene matches: 10. This CDR3 region has 17 residues.

V usage is TRBV28 and J usage is TRBJ2-1; D is undetermined. V lost 3 bases, J lost 8 bases, and 11 bases lay in between. CDR3 length: 13 residues. Germline V gene lookup returns CDR1 MDHEN and CDR2 SYDVKM. The CDR3 loop is CASSFIALDEQFF. In DNA, the CDR3 is TGTGCCAGCAGTTTTATCGCCTTAGATGAGCAGTTCTTC. Drawing the rest from reference TRBV28 and TRBJ2-1, the complete variable domain is DVKVTQSSRYLVKRTGEKVFLECVQDMDHENMFWYRQDPGLGLRLIYFSYDVKMKEKGDIPEGYSVSREKKERFSLILESASTNQTSMYLCASSFIALDEQFFGPGTRLTVL.

V gene TRBV5-8 combines with J gene TRBJ2-7; 8 nucleotides align to TRBD2. The CDR3 is 14 residues long. Trimming removed 10 bases from V and 0 bases from J; junction bases left unmatched: 9. CDR1 is SGHTS, CDR2 YDEGEE, per germline. CDR3 in amino acids: CAGGVAGHSYEQYF. DNA of the CDR3: TGTGCCGGGGGCGTAGCGGGACACTCCTACGAGCAGTACTTC.

The chain has TRBV5-6 and TRBJ2-2; the D is unclear. Looked up from germline, CDR1 is SGHDT and CDR2 is YYEEEE. This CDR3 spans 13 amino acids. Trimming removed 2 bases at V and 6 bases at J, with 8 bases between. The CDR3 loop reads CASSFPVAGELFF. CDR3 bases: TGTGCCAGCAGCTTCCCTGTAGCCGGGGAGCTGTTTTTT.

The genes are TRBV2 and TRBJ2-5; 11 bases align to TRBD2. Germline assignment: CDR1 SNHLY and CDR2 FYNNEI. The CDR3 runs to 16 residues. J was trimmed by 4 bases and V by 0 bases; bases with no gene match: 4. The CDR3 DNA is TGTGCCAGCAGTGAAGCCCTAGCGGGAGGAGTAGAGACCCAGTACTTC. It encodes CASSEALAGGVETQYF.

The genes are TRBV5-5 and TRBJ1-2, with a possible D match to TRBD1 (6 bases). The length of the CDR3 is 17 residues. The germline gives CDR1 SGHKS, CDR2 YYEKEE (reference sequence). Trimming shortened V by 4 bases and J by 2 bases, and 21 bases separated the two germline ends. DNA for the CDR3: TGTGCCAGCAGCGTAGGGGGATACCAAGATACAAACTATGGCTACACCTTC. Translation: CASSVGGYQDTNYGYTF.

The chain employs TRBV2 and TRBJ2-7; 7 bases align to TRBD1. This CDR3 region has 15 residues. V shed 4 bases and J 3 bases; nucleotides not matched to a gene: 9. Germline CDR1 SNHLY, CDR2 FYNNEI. The CDR3 loop is CASSVRDSGGYEQYF. CDR3 sequence (DNA): TGTGCCAGCAGTGTAAGGGACAGTGGGGGCTACGAGCAGTACTTC.

V gene TRBV6-6 combines with J gene TRBJ2-2, with 11 positions matching TRBD2. CDR3 length equals 16 residues. The germline CDR1 and CDR2 sequences are MNHNY and SVGAGI (reference sequence). V was clipped by 6 bases and J by 8 bases; unmatched bases: 11. This chain's CDR3 is CASSPTSGGPPGELFF. CDR3 coding DNA: TGTGCCAGCAGCCCAACTAGCGGGGGCCCCCCTGGGGAGCTGTTTTTT.

The chain carries TRBV6-1 and TRBJ1-1, with 8 bases lining up with TRBD1. The CDR3 consists of 12 residues. Germline-derived CDR1 and CDR2 are MNHNS and SASEGT. With 4 bases clipped from V and 10 bases from J, the junction kept 5 bases outside the gene matches. The CDR3 DNA follows: TGTGCCAGCAGTGGAGGGACAGGAGTAGCTTTCTTT. This gives the protein CASSGGTGVAFF.

This chain links TRBV30 with TRBJ1-5, with TRBD1 as a possible D gene (5 bases). The CDR3 sequence is 14 residues long. The ends were cut back, 1 base at V and 3 bases at J, with 10 bases in the middle. CDR1 GTSNPN and CDR2 SVGIG come from the germline V gene (reference sequence). CDR3 region: CAWSGGTLNQPQHF. In DNA form, the CDR3 reads TGTGCCTGGAGTGGCGGGACTCTCAATCAGCCCCAGCATTTT.

The chain is built from TRBV5-1 and TRBJ1-5, with 8 nucleotides matching TRBD1. This CDR3 contains 15 residues. Germline loops: CDR1 SGHRS, CDR2 YFSETQ. J was trimmed by 6 bases and V by 0 bases; bases with no gene match: 5. The CDR3 region has the DNA TGCGCCAGCAGCTTGGGTTCAGGGGGCTCTCAGCCCCAGCATTTT. Amino acids: CASSLGSGGSQPQHF.

The V and J genes are TRBV28 and TRBJ1-4, with D possibly matching TRBD1 (5 bases). The CDR3 is 14 amino acids. Germline CDR1 is MDHEN and CDR2 is SYDVKM. Trimming shortened V by 2 bases and J by 11 bases, and 15 bases separated the two germline ends. This chain's CDR3 is CASSLMVDGGKLFF. As DNA, the CDR3 is TGTGCCAGCAGTTTAATGGTTGATGGGGGGAAACTGTTTTTT.

V gene TRBV25-1 combines with J gene TRBJ1-5; a weak D match, TRBD1 (6 bases). The CDR3 is made up of 13 amino acids. CDR1 and CDR2 (germline): MGHDK, SYGVNS. Trimming removed 6 bases at V and 5 bases at J, with 11 bases between. CDR3 in DNA: TGTGCCAGCAGGTCAGGGGTTGATCAGCCCCAGCATTTT. This encodes CASRSGVDQPQHF.

The rearrangement uses TRBV2 and TRBJ1-4; D unclear. V was trimmed by 5 bases and J by 4 bases, leaving 8 bases between them. CDR1 and CDR2 (germline): SNHLY, FYNNEI. The CDR3 is made up of 13 amino acids. The CDR3 DNA reads TGTGCCAGCAGTATCGGTCTTAATGAAAAACTGTTTTTT. Its protein product is CASSIGLNEKLFF.

The rearrangement links TRBV4-1 to TRBJ2-5, with D maybe TRBD2 (6 bases). Germline-derived CDR1 and CDR2 are MGHRA and YSYEKL. V was cut by 3 bases and J by 3 bases, with 14 bases left in between. CDR3 size: 15 residues. The CDR3 DNA follows: TGCGCCAGCAGCCAGACTAGACTAACTGAAGAGACCCAGTACTTC. It yields the protein CASSQTRLTEETQYF.

The genes are TRBV15 and TRBJ2-1; D is perhaps TRBD1 (6 bases). The CDR3 extends over 13 amino acids. CDR1 LNHNV and CDR2 YYDKDF come from the germline V gene (reference sequence). The V gene lost 8 bases and the J gene lost 8 bases, with 16 bases spanning the gap. This CDR3 is CATYQGRGYEQFF. As DNA, the CDR3 is TGTGCCACCTATCAGGGGAGAGGGTATGAGCAGTTCTTC. Complete variable domain (other parts from reference TRBV15 and TRBJ2-1): DAMVIQNPRYQVTQFGKPVTLSCSQTLNHNVMYWYQQKSSQAPKLLFHYYDKDFNNEADTPDNFQSRRPNTSFCFLDIRSPGLGDTAMYLCATYQGRGYEQFFGPGTRLTVL.

The V gene is TRBV30, the J gene TRBJ1-4; 10 positions match TRBD1. CDR1 is GTSNPN, CDR2 SVGIG, per germline (reference sequence). After removal of 3 bases from V and 8 bases from J, the junction contained 12 bases not matched to a gene. The CDR3 extends over 16 amino acids. CDR3 in DNA: TGTGCCTGGAGGGACCCGGGACAGGGGCCGGGGGAAAAACTGTTTTTT. Its protein product is CAWRDPGQGPGEKLFF.

The chain has TRBV3-1 (or the pseudogene TRBV3-2) and TRBJ1-5, with a possible D match to TRBD1 (5 bases). This CDR3 is 13 amino acids long. V was cut by 5 bases and J by 7 bases, with 12 bases left in between. Germline CDR1 and CDR2: LGHDT and YNNKEL (reference sequence). The CDR3 sequence: CASSTRAEQPQHF. CDR3 in DNA: TGTGCCAGCAGCACCAGGGCCGAACAGCCCCAGCATTTT.

The chain links TRBV5-6 to TRBJ2-6; D is perhaps TRBD1 (5 bases). Per germline, CDR1 SGHDT and CDR2 YYEEEE. The CDR3 extends over 17 amino acids. Deletions cut 4 bases from V and 2 bases from J, with 16 bases between. The CDR3 sequence: CASSILVLGAGANVLTF. The CDR3 DNA follows: TGTGCCAGCAGCATACTGGTTTTAGGGGCTGGGGCCAACGTCCTGACTTTC.

The chain uses TRBV9 and TRBJ1-2; D not resolved. The CDR3 contains 13 residues. Trimming cost V 0 bases and J 4 bases, with 7 bases left between them. CDR1 and CDR2 (germline): SGDLS, YYNGEE. CDR3 sequence (DNA): TGTGCCAGCAGCGTAGGAGACTTCTATGGCTACACCTTC. Translated: CASSVGDFYGYTF.